This T cell receptor (beta chain) emerged from a study of Ad26.COV2.S vaccination and SARS-CoV-2 variants. Study overall: As a participant in COV1001, the donor was in the Ad26.COV2.S trial arm.

Clones were sequenced by immunoSEQ multiplex PCR, and TCRdb holds only the in-frame ones, with some missing. The repertoire holds 350,000 to 500,000 clones, with around nine tenths as singletons. Treatment denoted: around 19 received Ad26.COV2.S at low or high dose, single or two shots; about 5 received placebo; per-sample allocation not given. Samples were taken on day 63 after the first vaccine or placebo injection. The TCR comes from a person between 18 and 59 years old who received the Ad26.COV2.S COVID-19 vaccine or a placebo. The specimen was peripheral blood, collected in a trial of Ad26.COV2.S vaccine versus placebo.

The CDR3 loop reads CASSFSGTNSYNEQFF. In DNA, the CDR3 is TGTGCCAGCAGCTTTTCGGGGACAAACTCCTACAATGAGCAGTTCTTC. This chain links TRBV5-4 with TRBJ2-1, with D tentatively TRBD1 (6 bases). Deletions cut 2 bases from V and 0 bases from J, with 12 bases between. In germline, CDR1 is SGHNT, CDR2 YYREEE (reference sequence). The CDR3 is 16 residues long.